Reported below is one T cell receptor (beta chain). Unique molecular identifiers tagged every individual TCR cDNA molecule. TCRdb ran MiXCR on the 5' RACE reads and lists one entry per CDR3 protein. In the table there are about 26,000 distinct CDR3 sequences, 5% to 6.5% of which are singletons. The CDR3 covers 12 residues. The V end was cut by 10 bases, the J end by 5 bases, with 11 bases between. CDR1 is LNHDA, CDR2 SQIVND, per germline (reference sequence). The sample is drawn from a study of spatial heterogeneity in lung cancer. About the study: Patients with untreated early-stage non-small cell lung cancer, numbering 55 to 80, were the donors. Across the raw uncorrected reads, a unique TCR and UMI combination was observed, on average, more than ten times.

Time point here: blood at routine non-recurrence follow-up after resection. Unsorted whole RNA of tumor, nontumor lung or frozen PBMC was sequenced. This chain uses TRBV19 with TRBJ2-2; D is ambiguous. The source material was PBMCs, sampled at follow-up. This receptor was identified in a male donor with early-stage non-small cell lung cancer. CDR3 loop: CATHGWTGELFF. In DNA form, the CDR3 reads TGTGCCACCCATGGATGGACCGGGGAGCTGTTTTTT.